The 11 T cell receptor beta chains below were found in one sample sequenced in a study of Graves' ophthalmopathy and Graves' hyperthyroidism. Amplified material comprised TCR beta CDR3 regions derived from RNA transcripts. RT-PCR in the first round used HTBI primers; a second-round multiplex PCR followed. TCRdb recomputed calls from the multiplex PCR reads with MiXCR, one row per CDR3 protein. The sample shows approximately 460,000 distinct CDR3 sequences, about an eighth of them seen only once. Sequencing was performed on blood. These receptors all stem from a young woman with Graves' ophthalmopathy.

This clonotype has at least ten counts. The chain uses TRBV30 and TRBJ2-1, with D unresolved. V was shortened by 8 bases and J by 6 bases, with 14 bases between the two germline ends. The length of the CDR3 is 12 residues. Germline V gene lookup returns CDR1 GTSNPN and CDR2 SVGIG (reference sequence). CDR3 nucleotide sequence: TGTGCCGGACGAAAGTTGGGCAATGAGCAGTTCTTC. This sequence encodes CAGRKLGNEQFF.

This clonotype was seen many times. The chain joins TRBV5-1 to TRBJ1-6, with a possible D match to TRBD1 (5 bases). V lost 4 bases to trimming and J lost 7 bases, with 12 bases between them. The CDR3 has 14 amino acids. Germline assignment: CDR1 SGHRS and CDR2 YFSETQ. The CDR3, as DNA: TGCGCCAGCAGCCCCCAGGGACCGAATTCACCCCTCCACTTT. Translating gives CASSPQGPNSPLHF.

This clonotype was counted a few times. The chain uses TRBV5-5 and TRBJ2-5, with D perhaps assigned TRBD1 or TRBD2 (5 bases each). V was trimmed by 3 bases and J by 1 base, leaving 16 bases between them. The CDR3 covers 16 residues. In germline, CDR1 is SGHKS, CDR2 YYEKEE (reference sequence). The CDR3 protein is CASSSAVRDGQETQYF. The CDR3 nucleotides are TGTGCCAGCAGCTCAGCCGTCCGGGACGGCCAAGAGACCCAGTACTTC.

The V call is TRBV11-2, the J call TRBJ2-5; possibly TRBD1 for D (6 bases). Trimming left V 0 bases short and J 4 bases short, with 12 bases between. Germline CDR1 and CDR2: SGHAT and FQNNGV. This CDR3 is built from 15 residues. CDR3: CASSLDWLGGETQYF. The CDR3 nucleotides read TGTGCCAGCAGCTTAGATTGGCTAGGGGGAGAGACCCAGTACTTC.

This clonotype has a count of ten or more. This chain joins TRBV12-3 or TRBV12-4 and TRBJ1-2; 10 bases align to TRBD1. The length of the CDR3 is 16 residues. J lost 8 bases, V lost 5 bases, and 14 bases had no gene match. Written as DNA, the CDR3 is TGTGCCAGCAGTCCTAATGACAGGGGGCGTCAGGAGGGCTACACCTTC. The encoded protein is CASSPNDRGRQEGYTF.

This clonotype was recorded at least ten times. The chain couples TRBV5-1 to TRBJ2-7; D gene unclear. CDR1 SGHRS and CDR2 YFSETQ come from the germline V gene. V gave up 1 base and J gave up 0 bases, with 8 bases separating them. CDR3 length: 14 residues. CDR3 protein: CASSLSNPSYEQYF. The DNA of the CDR3 is TGCGCCAGCAGCTTGTCGAACCCCTCCTACGAGCAGTACTTC.

This clonotype was counted ten times or more. The gene calls are TRBV28 and TRBJ2-5; a possible D gene is TRBD1 (6 bases). Germline CDR1 is MDHEN and CDR2 is SYDVKM. The V end lost 4 bases, the J end lost 5 bases, and 14 bases lay between the germline ends. This CDR3 has 14 residues. Here the CDR3 reads CASSSTVQGETQYF. The CDR3 coding sequence is TGTGCCAGCAGTTCGACAGTCCAGGGGGAGACCCAGTACTTC.

There are many counts of this clonotype. This CDR3 reads CASSYHERHGYTF. DNA of the CDR3: TGTGCCAGCAGTTACCATGAGAGACATGGCTACACCTTC. The rearrangement uses TRBV6-4 and TRBJ1-2, with unresolved D. Germline V gives CDR1 MRHNA, CDR2 SNTAGT. The CDR3 consists of 13 residues. The V and J ends lost 5 bases and 6 bases respectively, with 13 bases between them.

A word on this clonotype: A much larger clonotype is one base distant, so this may be a read error. The chain recombines TRBV2 with TRBJ1-5; TRBD1 might be the D (5 bases). Germline V gives CDR1 SNHLY, CDR2 FYNNEI. CDR3 length equals 14 residues. The CDR3 nucleotides read TGTGCCAGCAGTGAATTTGACAGTTCGCGGCCCCAGCAGTTT. This codes for CASSEFDSSRPQQF.

This clonotype was recorded many times. The V gene is TRBV19, the J gene TRBJ1-5; no definite D call. Germline CDR1 and CDR2: LNHDA and SQIVND (reference sequence). This CDR3 region has 14 residues. V shed 4 bases and J shed 7 bases, with 14 bases lying between them. The CDR3 region has the DNA TGTGCCAGTAGTAAGACCCGGGCTGGGCAGCCCCAGCATTTT. Its translation is CASSKTRAGQPQHF.

This clonotype was recorded many times. V is TRBV7-2 and J is TRBJ1-1; no clear D. The length of the CDR3 is 15 residues. Trimming removed 3 bases from V and 1 base from J, with 12 bases in between. Germline V gives CDR1 SGHTA, CDR2 FQGNSA. Written as DNA, the CDR3 is TGTGCCAGCAGCTTCTTCGACCGGGAGAACACTGAAGCTTTCTTT. Translation: CASSFFDRENTEAFF.